This T cell receptor (beta chain) was recovered during a study of blood T cell repertoires in COVID-19. Sequenced by immunoSEQ multiplex PCR; TCRdb stores in-frame clones only, minus some. The table includes about 120,000 clones, around 77% detected once. With V trimmed by 5 bases and J by 4 bases, 8 bases remained unmatched. The germline V gene encodes CDR1 MNHNY and CDR2 SVGAGI (reference sequence). The CDR3 has 15 amino acids. Sequenced input: peripheral blood. This sequence joins TRBV6-6 and TRBJ2-7, with 10 bases that match TRBD2. The clonotype was recovered from a human donor in a cohort sampled during active COVID-19. The chain's CDR3 is CASSLPASGGYEQYF. The CDR3 DNA reads as TGTGCCAGCAGTCTACCTGCTAGCGGGGGTTACGAGCAGTACTTC.